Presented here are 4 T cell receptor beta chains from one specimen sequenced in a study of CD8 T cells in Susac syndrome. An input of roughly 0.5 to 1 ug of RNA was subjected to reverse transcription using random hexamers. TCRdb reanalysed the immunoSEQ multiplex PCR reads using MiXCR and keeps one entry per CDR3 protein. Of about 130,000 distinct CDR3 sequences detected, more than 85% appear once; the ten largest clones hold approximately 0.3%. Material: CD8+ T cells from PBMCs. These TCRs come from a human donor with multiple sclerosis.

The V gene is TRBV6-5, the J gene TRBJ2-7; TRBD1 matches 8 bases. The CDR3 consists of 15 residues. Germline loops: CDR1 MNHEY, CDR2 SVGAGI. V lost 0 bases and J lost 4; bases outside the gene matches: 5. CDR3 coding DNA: TGTGCCAGCAGTTACTCCCAGGGGGCCTGGTACGAGCAGTACTTC. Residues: CASSYSQGAWYEQYF.

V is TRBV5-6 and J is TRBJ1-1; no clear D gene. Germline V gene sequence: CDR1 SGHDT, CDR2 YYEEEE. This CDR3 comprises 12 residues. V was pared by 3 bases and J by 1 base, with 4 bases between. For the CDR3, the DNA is TGTGCCAGCAGCTGGGGGAACACTGAAGCTTTCTTT. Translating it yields CASSWGNTEAFF.

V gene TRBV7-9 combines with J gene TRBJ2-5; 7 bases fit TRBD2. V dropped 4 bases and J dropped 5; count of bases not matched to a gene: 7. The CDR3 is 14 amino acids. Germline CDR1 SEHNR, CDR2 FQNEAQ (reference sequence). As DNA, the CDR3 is TGTGCCAGCAGCTACACCGGACTAGGGGAGACCCAGTACTTC. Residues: CASSYTGLGETQYF.

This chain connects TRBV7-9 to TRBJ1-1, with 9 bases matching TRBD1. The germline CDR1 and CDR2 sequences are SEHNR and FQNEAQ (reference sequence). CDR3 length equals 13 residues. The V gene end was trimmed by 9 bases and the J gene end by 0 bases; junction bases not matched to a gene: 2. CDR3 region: CASGTGLNTEAFF. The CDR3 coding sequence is TGTGCCAGTGGGACAGGGTTGAACACTGAAGCTTTCTTT. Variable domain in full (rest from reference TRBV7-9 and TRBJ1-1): DTGVSQNPRHKITKRGQNVTFRCDPISEHNRLYWYRQTLGQGPEFLTYFQNEAQLEKSRLLSDRFSAERPKGSFSTLEIQRTEQGDSAMYLCASGTGLNTEAFFGQGTRLTVV.